This T cell receptor beta chain was recovered during a study of PD-L1 blockade in urothelial cancer. Study overall: The year 2014 saw patients start atezolizumab, 1,200 mg intravenously every 3 weeks. As for prior chemotherapy regimens, patients had received 0 to 3.

Per germline, CDR1 KGHSH and CDR2 LQKENI. The J segment lost 7 bases and the V segment lost 1 base, leaving 13 bases of the junction unmatched. The CDR3 consists of 17 residues. This clone occurred a few times. Sequencing used immunoSEQ multiplex PCR; TCRdb keeps in-frame clones, though not all of them. Among 400 to 550 clones, 20% to 25% were seen once, and the ten largest hold less than 20%. Sample: tumor tissue, taken before atezolizumab (anti-PD-L1) treatment. The rearrangement links TRBV18 to TRBJ2-1, with 7 bases that match TRBD2. The sequence was collected from a man in his sixties with urothelial cancer. For the CDR3, the DNA is TGTGCCAGCTCACCACGGGGCTCGCTAGCGGAGCAGAATGAGCAGTTCTTC. Translating gives CASSPRGSLAEQNEQFF.